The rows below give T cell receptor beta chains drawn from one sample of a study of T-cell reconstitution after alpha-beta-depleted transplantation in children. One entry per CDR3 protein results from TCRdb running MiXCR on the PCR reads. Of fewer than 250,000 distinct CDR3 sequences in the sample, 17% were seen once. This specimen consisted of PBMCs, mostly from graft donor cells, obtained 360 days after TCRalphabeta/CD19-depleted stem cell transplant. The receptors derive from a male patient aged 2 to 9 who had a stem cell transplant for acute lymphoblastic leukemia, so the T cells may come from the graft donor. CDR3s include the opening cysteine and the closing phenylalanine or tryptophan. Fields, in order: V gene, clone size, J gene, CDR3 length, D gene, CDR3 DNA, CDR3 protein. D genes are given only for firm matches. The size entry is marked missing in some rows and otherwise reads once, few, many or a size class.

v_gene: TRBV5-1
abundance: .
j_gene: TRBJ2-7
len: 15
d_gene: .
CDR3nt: TGCGCCAGCAGCTTGGCGACCGGGTCTTACTACGAGCAGTACTTC
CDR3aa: CASSLATGSYYEQYF

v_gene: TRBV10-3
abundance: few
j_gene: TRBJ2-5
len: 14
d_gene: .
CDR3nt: TGTGCCATCAGTGAGTCTACTTTAAAAGAGACCCAGTACTTC
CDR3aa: CAISESTLKETQYF

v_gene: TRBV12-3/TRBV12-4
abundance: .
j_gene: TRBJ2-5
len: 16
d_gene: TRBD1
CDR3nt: TGTGCCAGCAGTTTAGGCGGGACAGGGATGGGAGAGACCCAGTACTTC
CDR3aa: CASSLGGTGMGETQYF

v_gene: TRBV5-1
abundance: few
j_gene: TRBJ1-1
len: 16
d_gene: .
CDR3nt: TGCGCCAGCAGCCCCCACGCGGGGGGCGGTGAAGGTGAAGCTTTCTTT
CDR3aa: CASSPHAGGGEGEAFF

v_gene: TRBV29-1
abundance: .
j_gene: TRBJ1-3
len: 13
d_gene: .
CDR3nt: TGCAGCTCTTCTGGACCGGGACGAGACACCATATATTTT
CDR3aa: CSSSGPGRDTIYF

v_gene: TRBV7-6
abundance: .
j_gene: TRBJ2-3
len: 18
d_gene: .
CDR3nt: TGTGCCAGCAGCTTACGGAAGGGGCCGTCGAGTTTCACAGATACGCAGTATTTT
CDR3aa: CASSLRKGPSSFTDTQYF

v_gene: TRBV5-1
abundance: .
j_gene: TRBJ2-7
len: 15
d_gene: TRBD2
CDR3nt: TGCGCCAGCAGCTTGGCAGGGACTAGCGGCTACGAGCAGTACTTC
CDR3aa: CASSLAGTSGYEQYF

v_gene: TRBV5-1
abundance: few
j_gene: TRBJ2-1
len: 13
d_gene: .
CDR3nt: TGCGCCAGCAGAGGGGGCGGGGAAAATGAGCAGTTCTTC
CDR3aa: CASRGGGENEQFF

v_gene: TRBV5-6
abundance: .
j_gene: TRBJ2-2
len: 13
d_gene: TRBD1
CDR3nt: TGTGCCACCTACAGGGGTACAACCGGGGAGCTGTTTTTT
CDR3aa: CATYRGTTGELFF

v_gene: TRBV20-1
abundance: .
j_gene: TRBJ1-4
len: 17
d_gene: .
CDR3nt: TGCAGTGCTAGAGCCTTACGCCGGGACGACTATAATGAAAAACTGTTTTTT
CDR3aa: CSARALRRDDYNEKLFF

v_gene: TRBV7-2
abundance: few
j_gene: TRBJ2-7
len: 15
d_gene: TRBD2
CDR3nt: TGTGCCAGCAGCTTAGATTGGACTAGCGATCGCGAGCAGTACTTC
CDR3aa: CASSLDWTSDREQYF

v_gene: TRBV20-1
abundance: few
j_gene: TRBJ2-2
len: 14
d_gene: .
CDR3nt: TGCAGTGCTCCGCAGGAATTCAACACCGGGGAGCTGTTTTTT
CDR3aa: CSAPQEFNTGELFF

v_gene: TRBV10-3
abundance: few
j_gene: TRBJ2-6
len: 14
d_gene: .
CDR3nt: TGTGCCACCCTAGACAGCTCTGGGGCCAACGTCCTGACTTTC
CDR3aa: CATLDSSGANVLTF

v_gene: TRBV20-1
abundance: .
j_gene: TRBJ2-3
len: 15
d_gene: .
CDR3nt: TGCAGTGCTAGAGATCAAAGGGCTAGCACAGATACGCAGTATTTT
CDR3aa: CSARDQRASTDTQYF

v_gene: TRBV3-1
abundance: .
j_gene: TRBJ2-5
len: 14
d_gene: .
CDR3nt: TGTGCCAGCAGCCTCTCTTTTGGAGATGGGACCCAGTACTTC
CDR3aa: CASSLSFGDGTQYF

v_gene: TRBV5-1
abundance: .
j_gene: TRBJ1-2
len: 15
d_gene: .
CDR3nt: TGCGCCAGCAGCTCAAGAGAACAGGGTGGGAGTGGCTACACCTTC
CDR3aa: CASSSREQGGSGYTF

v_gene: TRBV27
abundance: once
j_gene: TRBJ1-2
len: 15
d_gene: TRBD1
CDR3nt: TGTGCCAGCAGTTGGACAGGGGGCGCTAACTATGGCTACACCTTC
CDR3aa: CASSWTGGANYGYTF

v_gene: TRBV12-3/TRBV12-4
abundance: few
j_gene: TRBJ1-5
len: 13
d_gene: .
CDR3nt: TGTGCCAGCAGCTCGGGACAAAGGGGCACCCAGCATTTT
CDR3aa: CASSSGQRGTQHF

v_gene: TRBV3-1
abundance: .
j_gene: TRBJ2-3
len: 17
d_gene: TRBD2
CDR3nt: TGTGCCAGCAGCCAAGATTGGGCGGGGGGCCGCACAGATACGCAGTATTTT
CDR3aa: CASSQDWAGGRTDTQYF

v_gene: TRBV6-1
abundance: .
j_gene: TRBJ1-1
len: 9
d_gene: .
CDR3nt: TGTGCCAGCGATACACCAGCTTTCTTT
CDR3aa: CASDTPAFF

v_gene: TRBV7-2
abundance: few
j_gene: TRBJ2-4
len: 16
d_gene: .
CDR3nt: TGTGCCAGCAGCCTCCGGACTGACTTAGCCAAAAACATTCAGTACTTC
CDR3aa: CASSLRTDLAKNIQYF